The 32 T cell receptor beta chains reported below all come from one sample, sequenced in a study of blood T cell repertoires in COVID-19. This table comes from immunoSEQ multiplex PCR, and its TCRdb copy is limited to in-frame clones, with some not included. The sample carries fewer than 300,000 clones, roughly 88% recorded once. The sample taken for sequencing was peripheral blood. The receptors here all came from a woman aged 30 to 39 with acute or convalescent COVID-19.

The gene calls are TRBV7-2 and TRBJ2-1, with TRBD2 matching over 11 bases. Trimming removed 6 bases from V and 4 bases from J; junction bases left unmatched: 5. The CDR3 spans 15 residues. In germline, CDR1 is SGHTA, CDR2 FQGNSA. Here the CDR3 DNA reads TGTGCCAGCAGGCCTCTAGCGGGAGGTTACAATGAGCAGTTCTTC. The encoded protein is CASRPLAGGYNEQFF.

The chain has TRBV7-8 and TRBJ2-7; no definite D call. In germline, CDR1 is SGHVS, CDR2 FQNEAQ. The V end lost 5 bases, the J end lost 2 bases, and 7 bases lay between the germline ends. The CDR3 has 12 amino acids. CDR3: CASSPPTYEQYF. The CDR3, as DNA: TGTGCCAGCAGCCCCCCTACCTACGAGCAGTACTTC.

In the case of this clone: A junction end diverges from the germline sequence, so it may reflect a read error. This chain links TRBV7-7 with TRBJ2-1; possible D gene TRBD2, 10 bases. Germline CDR1 SSHAT, CDR2 FNYEAQ (reference sequence). This CDR3 spans 18 amino acids. This chain's CDR3 is CASSWGQGLAGVPDEQFF. DNA of the CDR3: TGTGCTAGCAGTTGGGGACAGGGTCTAGCGGGAGTTCCAGATGAGCAGTTCTTC.

This chain joins TRBV9 and TRBJ1-3; D is unresolved. The V gene's germline CDR1 is SGDLS and CDR2 YYNGEE. The CDR3 has 17 amino acids. Trimming pared 3 bases from V and 3 bases from J, leaving 19 bases between. The CDR3 bases are TGTGCCAGCAGCGCCCTCGCCCGGGGTGCGGTTGGAAACACCATATATTTT. This translates into CASSALARGAVGNTIYF. The whole variable domain, remainder taken from reference TRBV9 and TRBJ1-3, is DSGVTQTPKHLITATGQRVTLRCSPRSGDLSVYWYQQSLDQGLQFLIQYYNGEERAKGNILERFSAQQFPDLHSELNLSSLELGDSALYFCASSALARGAVGNTIYFGEGSWLTVV.

This chain uses TRBV7-8 with TRBJ1-5; possible D gene TRBD1, 6 bases. The CDR3 runs to 14 residues. Per germline, CDR1 SGHVS and CDR2 FQNEAQ. Trimming took 3 bases from V and 9 from J, leaving 15 bases between them. This chain's CDR3 is CASSLTQGSRPQHF. The CDR3 DNA is TGTGCCAGCAGCTTGACGCAGGGGAGTCGGCCCCAGCATTTT.

J is TRBJ1-2 and V is TRBV11-3, with TRBD1 matching 9 bases. Germline trimming cut 5 bases from V and 1 base from J; bases unmatched to any gene: 5. Germline lookup yields CDR1 SGHNT and CDR2 YENEEA. This CDR3 is built from 15 residues. The CDR3 DNA is TGTGCCAGCAGCCCGAGGACAGGGGTTAACTATGGCTACACCTTC. It specifies CASSPRTGVNYGYTF.

This clone was seen only once. The chain links TRBV4-3 to TRBJ2-7; D is ambiguous. This CDR3 is built from 15 residues. CDR1 is LGHNA and CDR2 is YSLEER in the germline V gene. Trimming cost V 2 bases and J 2 bases, with 13 bases left between them. The DNA of the CDR3 is TGCGCCAGCAGCCAAACAGTTCACAACACCTACGAGCAGTACTTC. It translates to CASSQTVHNTYEQYF.

The chain has TRBV7-2 and TRBJ2-1; a weak D match, TRBD2 (5 bases). The CDR3 consists of 15 residues. Trimming removed 4 bases at V and 2 bases at J, with 12 bases between. Germline CDR1 SGHTA, CDR2 FQGNSA. The CDR3 region has the DNA TGTGCCAGCAGCTACTCAGGAGGAACCTACAATGAGCAGTTCTTC. Amino acid sequence: CASSYSGGTYNEQFF.

This sequence joins TRBV2 and TRBJ2-5; D perhaps matches TRBD2 (6 bases). V was pared by 7 bases and J by 7 bases, with 16 bases between. The germline V gene has CDR1 SNHLY and CDR2 FYNNEI. CDR3 length: 13 amino acids. CDR3 sequence (DNA): TGTGCCAGCACCTTAGTCCACGGGGGGACCCAGTACTTC. Its translation: CASTLVHGGTQYF.

The chain carries TRBV19 and TRBJ2-1; 8 nucleotides line up with TRBD2. V lost 6 bases, J lost 2 bases, and 3 bases stayed unmatched. The CDR3 consists of 14 residues. Germline V gene sequence: CDR1 LNHDA, CDR2 SQIVND (reference sequence). In nucleotides, the CDR3 is TGTGCCAGTAGCACGGGAGGGGCCTACAATGAGCAGTTCTTC. It yields the protein CASSTGGAYNEQFF. The full variable domain, its missing parts supplied by reference TRBV19 and TRBJ2-1, is DGGITQSPKYLFRKEGQNVTLSCEQNLNHDAMYWYRQDPGQGLRLIYYSQIVNDFQKGDIAEGYSVSREKKESFPLTVTSAQKNPTAFYLCASSTGGAYNEQFFGPGTRLTVL.

The genes are TRBV7-8 and TRBJ2-1; D is perhaps TRBD1 (6 bases). The length of the CDR3 is 13 residues. V was trimmed by 6 bases and J by 9 bases, leaving 15 bases between them. In germline, CDR1 is SGHVS, CDR2 FQNEAQ. The CDR3 DNA sequence: TGTGCCAGCAGTGGGCCAGGGGCGAGTGAGCAGTTCTTC. It translates to CASSGPGASEQFF.

J is TRBJ2-7 and V is TRBV19, with D perhaps TRBD1 (5 bases). V lost 10 bases and J 4 bases, leaving 11 bases between the germline ends. There are 11 residues in the CDR3. Germline V gene data show CDR1 as LNHDA and CDR2 as SQIVND (reference sequence). This chain's CDR3 is CATRQGYEQYF. The CDR3 DNA reads TGTGCCACTAGGCAGGGTTACGAGCAGTACTTC. Full variable domain (missing parts from reference TRBV19 and TRBJ2-7): DGGITQSPKYLFRKEGQNVTLSCEQNLNHDAMYWYRQDPGQGLRLIYYSQIVNDFQKGDIAEGYSVSREKKESFPLTVTSAQKNPTAFYLCATRQGYEQYFGPGTRLTVT.

CDR3 in amino acids: CASSAPDREYYNEQFF. CDR3 DNA: TGTGCCAGCAGTGCCCCGGACAGGGAGTACTACAATGAGCAGTTCTTC. The chain links TRBV6-6 to TRBJ2-1, with 8 bases identical to TRBD1. The junction had 9 bases not matched to a gene; V was cut back by 5 bases and J by 3 bases. Per the germline V gene, CDR1 is MNHNY and CDR2 is SVGAGI (reference sequence). The CDR3 runs 16 residues.

The chain links TRBV10-3 to TRBJ1-1; D ambiguous. V shed 4 bases and J shed 7 bases, with 10 bases lying between them. CDR1 is ENHRY, CDR2 SYGVKD, per germline. The CDR3 loop spans 12 amino acids. In DNA, the CDR3 is TGTGCCATCAGTGTACCGGGTGGTGAAGCTTTCTTT. The encoded protein is CAISVPGGEAFF.

This clone has just a few counts. The rearrangement uses TRBV24-1 and TRBJ2-1, with a weak D call TRBD2 (6 bases). The ends were cut back, 3 bases at V and 0 bases at J, with 11 bases in the middle. From germline, CDR1 is KGHDR and CDR2 SFDVKD. The CDR3 runs 16 residues. Written as DNA, the CDR3 is TGTGCCACCAGTGATCCGGACGGGAGCTCCTACAATGAGCAGTTCTTC. This gives the protein CATSDPDGSSYNEQFF.

V gene TRBV6-1 combines with J gene TRBJ1-3; D remains unclear. CDR3 length: 18 amino acids. Trimming left V 4 bases short and J 0 bases short, with 19 bases between. Germline V lookup: CDR1 MNHNS, CDR2 SASEGT. The CDR3 sequence: CASSGWTRTASSGNTIYF. CDR3 nucleotides: TGTGCCAGCAGTGGGTGGACTAGGACGGCGAGCTCTGGAAACACCATATATTTT.

The CDR3 loop is CATSREPGQGSPKLFF. The CDR3 DNA follows: TGTGCCACCAGCAGGGAACCGGGACAGGGAAGCCCAAAACTGTTTTTT. The chain has TRBV15 and TRBJ1-4; 9 bases are shared with TRBD1. The germline gives CDR1 LNHNV, CDR2 YYDKDF (reference sequence). The CDR3 is 16 amino acids. J gave up 10 bases and V 3 bases, and 12 bases lay outside the gene matches.

The J gene is TRBJ1-1, the V gene TRBV11-2; 7 nucleotides line up with TRBD1. The V segment lost 5 bases and the J segment 3 bases; nucleotides outside the gene matches: 9. The CDR3 length is 15 residues. Germline CDR1 SGHAT, CDR2 FQNNGV. The CDR3 sequence: CASSPVRGQDTEAFF. The DNA of the CDR3 is TGTGCCAGCAGCCCAGTGAGGGGGCAGGACACTGAAGCTTTCTTT.

This chain joins TRBV5-6 and TRBJ2-5; 12 bases agree with TRBD2. The CDR3 is made up of 19 amino acids. Unmatched junction bases numbered 12, after V lost 1 base and J lost 2 bases. Germline V gene sequence: CDR1 SGHDT, CDR2 YYEEEE. The CDR3 loop reads CASSLISWTSGTLQETQYF. CDR3 nucleotides: TGTGCCAGCAGCTTGATTAGTTGGACTAGCGGGACATTGCAAGAGACCCAGTACTTC.

The V call is TRBV18, the J call TRBJ1-2; 7 bases align to TRBD1. Germline-derived CDR1 and CDR2 are KGHSH and LQKENI. The CDR3 sequence is 14 residues long. Unmatched junction bases numbered 8, after V lost 2 bases and J lost 8 bases. As DNA, the CDR3 is TGTGCCAGCTCACCAGTGACAGGGAATAACGGCTACACCTTC. It yields the protein CASSPVTGNNGYTF.

The rearrangement uses TRBV9 and TRBJ2-7; 10 nucleotides match TRBD1. There are 15 residues in the CDR3. The V and J ends lost 0 bases and 5 bases, in that order; junction bases with no gene match: 5. CDR1 is SGDLS, CDR2 YYNGEE, per germline. This CDR3 is CASSVGTGGGNEQYF. The CDR3 DNA follows: TGTGCCAGCAGCGTAGGGACAGGGGGAGGAAACGAGCAGTACTTC.

In nucleotides, the CDR3 is TGCGCCAGCAGTAGGCAGGGCCTGAACACTGAAGCTTTCTTT. Protein sequence: CASSRQGLNTEAFF. This chain uses TRBV4-1 with TRBJ1-1, with a tentative D call TRBD1 (5 bases). The CDR3 has 14 amino acids. V shed 6 bases and J shed 0 bases, with 11 bases lying between them. The germline V gene encodes CDR1 MGHRA and CDR2 YSYEKL.

The chain is built from TRBV6-4 and TRBJ2-7; 7 nucleotides agree with TRBD2. After removal of 3 bases from V and 3 bases from J, the junction contained 14 bases not matched to a gene. The V gene's germline CDR1 is MRHNA and CDR2 SNTAGT. The CDR3 loop spans 17 amino acids. For the CDR3, the DNA is TGTGCCAGCAGTGAGGCTAGCGGTTACGACCCCCGCTACGAGCAGTACTTC. It yields the protein CASSEASGYDPRYEQYF.

V is TRBV13 and J is TRBJ2-7; D is possibly TRBD2 (5 bases). The CDR3 consists of 16 residues. Germline V gives CDR1 PRHDT, CDR2 FYEKMQ (reference sequence). The germline V and J ends were trimmed by 1 base and 0 bases, with 13 bases remaining between them. The CDR3 here is CASSLERPKSSYEQYF. The CDR3 DNA reads TGTGCCAGCAGCTTAGAGCGGCCGAAGAGCTCCTACGAGCAGTACTTC.

The gene calls are TRBV11-2 and TRBJ2-1; tentatively, D is TRBD2 (5 bases). The CDR3 consists of 16 residues. With 5 bases removed from V and 1 base from J, the gap between germline ends came to 15 bases. Germline CDR1 is SGHAT and CDR2 is FQNNGV. CDR3 protein: CASSPLIGISYNEQFF. The CDR3 DNA is TGTGCCAGCAGCCCACTAATCGGGATATCCTACAATGAGCAGTTCTTC. Variable domain in full (rest from reference TRBV11-2 and TRBJ2-1): EAGVAQSPRYKIIEKRQSVAFWCNPISGHATLYWYQQILGQGPKLLIQFQNNGVVDDSQLPKDRFSAERLKGVDSTLKIQPAKLEDSAVYLCASSPLIGISYNEQFFGPGTRLTVL.

The gene calls are TRBV4-2 and TRBJ1-2; 7 bases line up with TRBD1. This CDR3 is built from 13 residues. Germline V gene sequence: CDR1 LGHNA, CDR2 YNFKEQ. The J segment lost 8 bases and the V segment lost 2 bases, leaving 5 bases of the junction unmatched. Here the CDR3 DNA reads TGTGCCAGCAGCCAACGGGACAGTGGAGGCTACACCTTC. It codes for CASSQRDSGGYTF.

This clone was detected only once. The chain employs TRBV7-2 and TRBJ2-7; 12 bases fit TRBD2. The CDR3 consists of 15 residues. CDR1 SGHTA and CDR2 FQGNSA come from the germline V gene. After removal of 4 bases from V and 7 bases from J, the junction contained 8 bases not matched to a gene. The CDR3 DNA is TGTGCCAGCAGCTCCCTAGCGGGAGGGCCGAGAGAGCAGTACTTC. Amino acids: CASSSLAGGPREQYF.

This sequence joins TRBV11-2 and TRBJ2-1, with TRBD1 identical over 9 bases. Germline loops: CDR1 SGHAT, CDR2 FQNNGV. V dropped 2 bases and J dropped 7; count of bases not matched to a gene: 9. The CDR3 consists of 16 residues. In nucleotides, the CDR3 is TGTGCCAGCAGCTTAAATAAAGGGACAGGGTGGAATGAGCAGTTCTTC. Translation: CASSLNKGTGWNEQFF. The complete variable domain, with remaining parts taken from reference TRBV11-2 and TRBJ2-1, reads EAGVAQSPRYKIIEKRQSVAFWCNPISGHATLYWYQQILGQGPKLLIQFQNNGVVDDSQLPKDRFSAERLKGVDSTLKIQPAKLEDSAVYLCASSLNKGTGWNEQFFGPGTRLTVL.

The chain recombines TRBV27 with TRBJ2-3, with D perhaps TRBD2 (6 bases). The CDR3 spans 17 residues. Trimming left V 2 bases short and J 4 bases short, with 19 bases between. Germline assignment: CDR1 MNHEY and CDR2 SMNVEV (reference sequence). CDR3 sequence reads: CASSLAATSKAADTQYF. The CDR3, as DNA: TGTGCCAGCAGTTTAGCCGCTACTAGCAAGGCGGCAGATACGCAGTATTTT.

This chain joins TRBV9 and TRBJ2-5; a weak D match, TRBD1 (7 bases). Per germline, CDR1 SGDLS and CDR2 YYNGEE. The CDR3 runs 16 residues. V was shortened by 4 bases and J by 5 bases, with 21 bases between the two germline ends. The CDR3, as DNA: TGTGCCAGCAGCTCAAAAAGGAGGGACAGTGGGGAGACCCAGTACTTC. Its translation is CASSSKRRDSGETQYF. Supplemented by reference TRBV9 and TRBJ2-5, the full variable domain reads DSGVTQTPKHLITATGQRVTLRCSPRSGDLSVYWYQQSLDQGLQFLIQYYNGEERAKGNILERFSAQQFPDLHSELNLSSLELGDSALYFCASSSKRRDSGETQYFGPGTRLLVL.

The chain combines TRBV5-4 with TRBJ2-7; the D is unclear. From germline, CDR1 is SGHNT and CDR2 YYREEE (reference sequence). The ends were cut back, 1 base at V and 3 bases at J, with 11 bases in the middle. The CDR3 has 14 residues. The CDR3 is CASSLSPLDYEQYF. CDR3 bases: TGTGCCAGCAGCTTGAGCCCCCTAGACTACGAGCAGTACTTC.

The J gene is TRBJ1-3, the V gene TRBV7-2, with D maybe TRBD1 (5 bases). Germline V gives CDR1 SGHTA, CDR2 FQGNSA. Deletions cut 5 bases from V and 4 bases from J, with 18 bases between. CDR3 length equals 16 residues. For the CDR3, the DNA is TGTGCCAGCAGCCTACAGGTCCCCGCGGCCGGAAACACCATATATTTT. This encodes CASSLQVPAAGNTIYF.